This T cell receptor beta chain appears in the sequencing data of a study of CD8+ T cells in alopecia areata. The CDR3 spans 13 residues. CDR1 and CDR2 from the germline V gene are MGHDK and SYGVNS. Trimming cost V 5 bases and J 4 bases, with 11 bases left between them. The sequencing template was cDNA reverse transcribed from extracted RNA. The table came from immunoSEQ multiplex PCR; TCRdb's copy has only in-frame clones and leaves some out. The table lists about 250,000 clones, around 67% of them singletons. Cell sorting on a FACSAria was used to separate CD4+ and CD8+ T cells from the PBMCs. The chain employs TRBV25-1 and TRBJ1-2, with D perhaps matching TRBD1 (6 bases). The clonotype comes from a human donor with alopecia areata. The source material was CD4+ T cells sorted from blood, sampled at week 0. CDR3 coding DNA: TGTGCCAGCAGTCCCACAGGGACCTATGGCTACACCTTC. It codes for CASSPTGTYGYTF.